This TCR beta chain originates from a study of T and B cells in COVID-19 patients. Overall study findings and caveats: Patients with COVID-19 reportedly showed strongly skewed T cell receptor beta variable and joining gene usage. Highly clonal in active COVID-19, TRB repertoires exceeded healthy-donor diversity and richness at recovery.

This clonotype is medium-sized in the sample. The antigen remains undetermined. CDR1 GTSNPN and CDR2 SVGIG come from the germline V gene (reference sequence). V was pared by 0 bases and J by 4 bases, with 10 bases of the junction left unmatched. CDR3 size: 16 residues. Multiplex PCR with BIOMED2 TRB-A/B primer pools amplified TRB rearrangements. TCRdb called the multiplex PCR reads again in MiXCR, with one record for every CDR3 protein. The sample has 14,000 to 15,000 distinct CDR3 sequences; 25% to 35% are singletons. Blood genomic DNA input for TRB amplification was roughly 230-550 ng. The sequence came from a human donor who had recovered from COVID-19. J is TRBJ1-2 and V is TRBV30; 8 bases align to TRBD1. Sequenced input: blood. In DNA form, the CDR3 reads TGTGCCTGGAGTGTACGGGTGGGACAGGCAATCTATGGCTACACCTTC. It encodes CAWSVRVGQAIYGYTF.